The 23 T cell receptor beta chains presented below share a single source sample, sequenced in a study of glioma-infiltrating T cells. The iRepertoire nested amplicon-rescue multiplex PCR amplified TCR alpha and beta CDR3s from RNA. TCRdb reprocessed the multiplex PCR reads via MiXCR and lists one record per CDR3 protein. Of about 89,000 distinct CDR3 sequences listed, about a quarter were seen once; the top ten hold roughly 7%. Sequencing used glioma tissue, nonneoplastic brain tissue, or PBMCs (not recorded which). These receptors were obtained from a human donor with low-grade glioma or glioblastoma, undergoing nonglioma brain surgery, or in good health (not recorded which).

This chain joins TRBV7-9 and TRBJ2-1, with TRBD1 identical over 9 bases. CDR3 length: 18 amino acids. Germline V gene sequence: CDR1 SEHNR, CDR2 FQNEAQ (reference sequence). V lost 4 bases to trimming and J lost 5 bases; unmatched junction nucleotides: 15. CDR3 sequence (DNA): TGTGCCAGCAGCTCCCGTGGCGCGGGTCGACAGGGGGACAATGAGCAGTTCTTC. It encodes CASSSRGAGRQGDNEQFF.

Only a few counts were recorded for this clonotype. The chain carries TRBV2 and TRBJ2-7; tentatively, D is TRBD1 (6 bases). The CDR3 is 11 amino acids. V shed 8 bases and J shed 3 bases, with 8 bases lying between them. Germline V gene sequence: CDR1 SNHLY, CDR2 FYNNEI. The CDR3 nucleotides are TGTGCCAGCCGGACAGTCTACGAGCAGTACTTC. Protein: CASRTVYEQYF.

This clonotype was recorded at least ten times. CDR3 loop: CASSPGRTMNTEAFF. CDR3 coding DNA: TGTGCCAGCTCACCCGGACGGACTATGAACACTGAAGCTTTCTTT. This sequence joins TRBV18 and TRBJ1-1; D unresolved. The CDR3 extends over 15 amino acids. The V end lost 3 bases, the J end lost 0 bases, and 11 bases lay between the germline ends. From germline, CDR1 is KGHSH and CDR2 LQKENI. The variable domain in full, with the rest retrieved from reference TRBV18 and TRBJ1-1, is NAGVMQNPRHLVRRRGQEARLRCSPMKGHSHVYWYRQLPEEGLKFMVYLQKENIIDESGMPKERFSAEFPKEGPSILRIQQVVRGDSAAYFCASSPGRTMNTEAFFGQGTRLTVV.

Worth noting for this clonotype: The junction and the germline gene differ at one end; a read error may be behind it. DNA for the CDR3: TGTGCCAGCAGTTATGAGGCCTACAAGCAGTACTTC. It encodes CASSYEAYKQYF. V is TRBV6-2 or TRBV6-3 and J is TRBJ2-7, with D unresolved. Germline V CDR1 and CDR2: MNHEY, SVGEGT. The CDR3 spans 12 residues.

The table lists this clonotype with many counts. The chain is built from TRBV6-6 and TRBJ1-3; no clear D gene. Germline V gene sequence: CDR1 MNHNY, CDR2 SVGAGI (reference sequence). With 2 bases removed from V and 0 bases from J, the gap between germline ends came to 8 bases. The CDR3 contains 15 residues. Written as DNA, the CDR3 is TGTGCCAGCAGTTACGACGGCCGCTCTGGAAACACCATATATTTT. Translated, it gives CASSYDGRSGNTIYF.

V gene TRBV19 combines with J gene TRBJ2-2, with 7 bases aligning to TRBD1. J lost 4 bases, V lost 4 bases, and 3 bases had no gene match. The CDR3 is made up of 14 amino acids. The V gene's germline CDR1 is LNHDA and CDR2 SQIVND (reference sequence). This CDR3 reads CASSKTGATGELFF. CDR3 bases: TGTGCCAGTAGTAAAACAGGGGCCACCGGGGAGCTGTTTTTT. The full variable domain, its missing parts supplied by reference TRBV19 and TRBJ2-2, is DGGITQSPKYLFRKEGQNVTLSCEQNLNHDAMYWYRQDPGQGLRLIYYSQIVNDFQKGDIAEGYSVSREKKESFPLTVTSAQKNPTAFYLCASSKTGATGELFFGEGSRLTVL.

The sample holds many counts of this clonotype. The chain links TRBV2 to TRBJ2-2; possibly TRBD1 or TRBD2 for D (5 bases each). Trimming removed 5 bases from V and 2 bases from J, with 12 bases in between. Germline V CDR1 and CDR2: SNHLY, FYNNEI. The CDR3 extends over 15 amino acids. In nucleotides, the CDR3 is TGTGCCAGCAGTCGGACAAGGACTAACACCGGGGAGCTGTTTTTT. It specifies CASSRTRTNTGELFF.

As concerns this clonotype: A single base separates this from a much larger clone, so it may be a read error. The chain couples TRBV4-1 to TRBJ2-1; D may be TRBD1 (7 bases). The germline V and J ends were trimmed by 4 bases and 10 bases, with 23 bases remaining between them. The CDR3 runs to 16 residues. Per the germline V gene, CDR1 is MGHRA and CDR2 is YSYEKL. CDR3 nucleotides: TGCGCCAGCAGCCGGCAGGGGGGTCCCGGGTCCTACGAGCAGTTCTTC. This sequence encodes CASSRQGGPGSYEQFF.

This clonotype was picked up many times. This rearrangement joins TRBV7-2 to TRBJ1-3, with D unclear. The V gene's germline CDR1 is SGHTA and CDR2 FQGNSA. The CDR3 is 12 residues long. Trimming took off 3 bases at V and 5 bases at J, with 5 bases between the two ends. CDR3 sequence: CASSFQRNTIYF. Written as DNA, the CDR3 is TGTGCCAGCAGCTTTCAAAGAAACACCATATATTTT.

This clonotype was detected many times. The rearrangement joins TRBV15 to TRBJ2-3; maybe TRBD2 (6 bases). Germline CDR1 is LNHNV and CDR2 is YYDKDF (reference sequence). V gave up 8 bases and J gave up 4 bases, with 13 bases separating them. This CDR3 is built from 13 residues. The CDR3 nucleotides read TGTGCCACCGGAAGGGAGGCGTCAGATACGCAGTATTTT. Residues: CATGREASDTQYF.

Worth noting for this clonotype: A much larger clone sits a single nucleotide away, making a read error possible. V gene TRBV12-3 or TRBV12-4 combines with J gene TRBJ1-5, with D uncertain. This CDR3 is 15 amino acids long. V lost 3 bases, J lost 0 bases, and 9 bases lay in between. The DNA of the CDR3 is TGTGCCAGCAGTTTTGGTCCTTATAGCAATCAGCCCCAGCATTTT. Translated, it gives CASSFGPYSNQPQHF.

This clonotype was detected ten times or more. The chain links TRBV2 to TRBJ2-7; D uncertain. V gave up 8 bases and J gave up 3 bases, with 8 bases separating them. Germline CDR1 and CDR2: SNHLY and FYNNEI. The CDR3 is made up of 11 amino acids. CDR3 amino acids: CASSWVYEQYF. The DNA of the CDR3 is TGTGCCAGCTCGTGGGTCTACGAGCAGTACTTC.

Ten or more counts support this clonotype. The chain links TRBV19 to TRBJ1-1, with D possibly being TRBD1 (6 bases). V lost 4 bases and J 3 bases, leaving 12 bases between the germline ends. There are 14 residues in the CDR3. In germline, CDR1 is LNHDA, CDR2 SQIVND (reference sequence). The CDR3 loop is CASSTGQQYTEAFF. CDR3 bases: TGTGCCAGTAGTACAGGACAGCAATACACTGAAGCTTTCTTT.

This clonotype has at least ten counts. This chain joins TRBV10-2 and TRBJ2-1; 8 bases line up with TRBD2. The length of the CDR3 is 14 residues. The ends lost 8 bases at V and 7 bases at J; junction bases unmatched: 10. Germline CDR1 reads WSHSY; CDR2 reads SAAADI. The CDR3 bases are TGCGCCAGCTCTCGTGCGGGAGGTTGGAATGAGCAGTTCTTC. It is translated as CASSRAGGWNEQFF.

This clonotype was counted at least ten times. The chain is built from TRBV10-3 and TRBJ1-5; 8 nucleotides line up with TRBD1. The V gene's germline CDR1 is ENHRY and CDR2 SYGVKD. Losses at the gene ends were 3 bases for V and 0 bases for J; bases not matched to a gene: 4. This CDR3 is 16 amino acids long. The chain's CDR3 is CAISEQGGYSNQPQHF. The CDR3 DNA sequence: TGTGCCATCAGTGAACAGGGGGGTTATAGCAATCAGCCCCAGCATTTT.

The chain recombines TRBV4-1 with TRBJ2-1, with 9 bases lining up with TRBD2. CDR1 is MGHRA and CDR2 is YSYEKL in the germline V gene. This CDR3 comprises 15 residues. V trimming: 1 base; J trimming: 6 bases; junction bases outside the gene matches: 4. The CDR3 DNA reads as TGCGCCAGCAGCCAAGGGGGTAGCGGGGGCAATGAGCAGTTCTTC. Its protein is CASSQGGSGGNEQFF.

This chain uses TRBV5-1 with TRBJ1-2, with D uncertain. Germline lookup yields CDR1 SGHRS and CDR2 YFSETQ. V lost 0 bases and J 4 bases, leaving 10 bases between the germline ends. This CDR3 contains 14 residues. CDR3 in amino acids: CASSLDHSAYGYTF. CDR3 in DNA: TGCGCCAGCAGCTTGGACCACAGCGCCTATGGCTACACCTTC.

This clonotype was observed many times. The chain uses TRBV7-2 and TRBJ2-2, with D maybe TRBD1 (6 bases). V was clipped by 6 bases and J by 3 bases, with 11 bases between them. Germline V gene data show CDR1 as SGHTA and CDR2 as FQGNSA. The CDR3 sequence is 14 residues long. The DNA of the CDR3 is TGTGCCAGCAGGGAACAGGGTTACACCGGGGAGCTGTTTTTT. It is translated as CASREQGYTGELFF.

This clonotype appeared many times. The chain employs TRBV6-2 or TRBV6-3 and TRBJ2-1; TRBD2 aligns across 8 bases. J gave up 15 bases and V 0 bases, and 10 bases lay outside the gene matches. The CDR3 length is 14 residues. Germline CDR1 MNHEY, CDR2 SVGEGT. CDR3 sequence: CASSYSTGTSVPFF. CDR3 bases: TGTGCCAGCAGTTACTCGACCGGGACTAGTGTGCCGTTCTTC.

The table lists this clonotype with many counts. This chain joins TRBV7-2 and TRBJ1-2, with 7 bases that match TRBD1. This CDR3 comprises 14 residues. V was clipped by 5 bases and J by 8 bases; unmatched bases: 11. The germline gives CDR1 SGHTA, CDR2 FQGNSA. The CDR3 coding sequence is TGTGCCAGCAGCACATCAACAGGGGTGCAAGGCTACACCTTC. Translated, it gives CASSTSTGVQGYTF.

This clonotype occurred many times. The chain recombines TRBV20-1 with TRBJ2-5, with D tentatively TRBD1 (6 bases). Looked up from germline, CDR1 is DFQATT and CDR2 is SNEGSKA (reference sequence). V dropped 6 bases and J dropped 1 base, with 15 bases sitting between them. The CDR3 consists of 14 residues. CDR3 sequence reads: CSAPQGPVQETQYF. The CDR3, as DNA: TGCAGTGCCCCCCAGGGGCCAGTCCAAGAGACCCAGTACTTC.

In its sample, this clonotype was seen many times. This chain links TRBV7-2 with TRBJ1-1; D uncertain. Trimming took off 2 bases at V and 6 bases at J, with 10 bases between the two ends. This CDR3 comprises 13 residues. The germline CDR1 and CDR2 sequences are SGHTA and FQGNSA. In DNA, the CDR3 is TGTGCCAGCAGCTTAAGGTGGGGTTCTGAAGCTTTCTTT. Its translation: CASSLRWGSEAFF.

In its sample, this clonotype was seen many times. This rearrangement joins TRBV18 to TRBJ1-1; D unresolved. The V end was cut by 0 bases, the J end by 5 bases, with 7 bases between. Germline CDR1 reads KGHSH; CDR2 reads LQKENI. This CDR3 contains 13 residues. The CDR3 nucleotides read TGTGCCAGCTCACCACCCCTGGGGACTGAAGCTTTCTTT. This encodes CASSPPLGTEAFF.